This T cell receptor (beta chain) comes out of a study of blood T cell repertoires in COVID-19. Overall study context: COVID-19 samples collected from the United States, Italy and Spain covered acute and convalescent phases. Sample material is recorded as cDNA or gDNA derived from T cells, B-cell-depleted T cells, or PBMCs.

How the authors handled the data: Amplifying reference gene primers gave estimates of nucleated cell counts. Using immunoSEQ multiplex PCR, the repertoire was profiled, and TCRdb retains in-frame clones only, with some absent. V and J calls and clone size follow that table, whereas D and trimming were derived from the DNA. Found here are about 130,000 clones, about 84% of them singletons; the top ten hold 9% to 15%. Comments on this clone: The same CDR3 arises from other DNA sequences in this sample as well.

Germline V CDR1 and CDR2: MDHEN, SYDVKM. Between the trimmed V and J ends, which lost 6 bases and 0 bases, there was a span of 15 bases. The CDR3 has 16 amino acids. This rearrangement joins TRBV28 to TRBJ1-5, with D unresolved. The sequence derives from a woman aged 60-75 years with acute or convalescent COVID-19. Sample: peripheral blood. The CDR3 bases are TGTGCCAGCAGGCCCACAGCGGCATATAGCAATCAGCCCCAGCATTTT. Translation gives CASRPTAAYSNQPQHF.